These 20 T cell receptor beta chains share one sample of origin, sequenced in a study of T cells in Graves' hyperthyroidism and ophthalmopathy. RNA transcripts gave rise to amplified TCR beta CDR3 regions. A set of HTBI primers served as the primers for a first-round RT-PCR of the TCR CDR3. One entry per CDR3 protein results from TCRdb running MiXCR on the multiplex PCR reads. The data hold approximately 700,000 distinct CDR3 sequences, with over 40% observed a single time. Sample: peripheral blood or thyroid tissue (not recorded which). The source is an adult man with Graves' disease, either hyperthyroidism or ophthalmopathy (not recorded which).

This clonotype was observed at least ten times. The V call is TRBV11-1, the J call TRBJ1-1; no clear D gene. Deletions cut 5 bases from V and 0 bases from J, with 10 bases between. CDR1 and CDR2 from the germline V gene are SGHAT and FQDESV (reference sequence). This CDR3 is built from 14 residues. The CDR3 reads CASSPRGLNTEAFF. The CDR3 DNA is TGTGCCAGCAGCCCTCGTGGTTTGAACACTGAAGCTTTCTTT. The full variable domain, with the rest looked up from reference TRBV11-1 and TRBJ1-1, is EAEVAQSPRYKITEKSQAVAFWCDPISGHATLYWYRQILGQGPELLVQFQDESVVDDSQLPKDRFSAERLKGVDSTLKIQPAELGDSAMYLCASSPRGLNTEAFFGQGTRLTVV.

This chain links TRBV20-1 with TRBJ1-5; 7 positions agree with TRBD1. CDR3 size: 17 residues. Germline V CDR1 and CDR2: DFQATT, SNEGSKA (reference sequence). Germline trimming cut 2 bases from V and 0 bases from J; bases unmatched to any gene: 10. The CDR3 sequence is CSARPSWGQYSNQPQHF. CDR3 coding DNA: TGCAGTGCTAGACCTTCCTGGGGACAGTATAGCAATCAGCCCCAGCATTTT.

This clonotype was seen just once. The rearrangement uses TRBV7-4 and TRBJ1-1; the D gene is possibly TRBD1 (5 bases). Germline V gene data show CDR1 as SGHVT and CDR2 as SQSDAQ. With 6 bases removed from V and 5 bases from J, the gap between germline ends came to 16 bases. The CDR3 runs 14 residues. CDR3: CASSFWGAGTEAFF. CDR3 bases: TGTGCCAGCAGTTTTTGGGGCGCGGGGACTGAAGCTTTCTTT.

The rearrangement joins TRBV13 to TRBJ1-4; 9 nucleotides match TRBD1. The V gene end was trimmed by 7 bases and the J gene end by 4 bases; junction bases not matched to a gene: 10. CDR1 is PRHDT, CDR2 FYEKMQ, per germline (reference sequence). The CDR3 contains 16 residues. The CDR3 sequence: CASNRDQTGGNEKLFF. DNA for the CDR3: TGTGCCAGCAACCGCGATCAGACAGGGGGTAATGAAAAACTGTTTTTT.

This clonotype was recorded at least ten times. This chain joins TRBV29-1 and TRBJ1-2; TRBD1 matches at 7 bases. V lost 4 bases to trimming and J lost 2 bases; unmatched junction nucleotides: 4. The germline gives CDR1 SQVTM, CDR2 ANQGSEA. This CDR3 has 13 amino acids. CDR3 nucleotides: TGCAGCGTTGTACGGACAGGAAACTATGGCTACACCTTC. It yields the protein CSVVRTGNYGYTF.

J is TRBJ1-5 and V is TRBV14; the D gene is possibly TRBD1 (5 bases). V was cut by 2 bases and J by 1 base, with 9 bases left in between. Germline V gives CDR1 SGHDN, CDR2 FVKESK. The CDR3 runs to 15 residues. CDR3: CASSQIGGSNQPQHF. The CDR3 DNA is TGTGCCAGCAGCCAAATCGGGGGAAGCAATCAGCCCCAGCATTTT.

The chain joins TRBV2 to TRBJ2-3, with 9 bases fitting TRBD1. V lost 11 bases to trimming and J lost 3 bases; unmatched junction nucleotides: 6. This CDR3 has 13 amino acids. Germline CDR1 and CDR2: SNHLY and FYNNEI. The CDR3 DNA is TGTGCCGGACGGACAGGGGTGACAGATACGCAGTATTTT. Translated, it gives CAGRTGVTDTQYF.

CDR3 sequence reads: CASSLNTGTGNYGYTF. The CDR3 region has the DNA TGTGCCAGCAGCTTGAACACCGGGACAGGCAACTATGGCTACACCTTC. V and J are TRBV7-9 and TRBJ1-2; TRBD1 aligns across 8 bases. CDR3 length: 16 amino acids. The junction had 8 bases not matched to a gene; V was cut back by 3 bases and J by 2 bases. In germline, CDR1 is SEHNR, CDR2 FQNEAQ (reference sequence).

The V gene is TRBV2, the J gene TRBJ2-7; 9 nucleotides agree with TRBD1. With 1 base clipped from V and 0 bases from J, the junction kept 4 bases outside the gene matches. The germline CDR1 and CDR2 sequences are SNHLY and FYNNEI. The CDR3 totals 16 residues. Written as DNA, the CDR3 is TGTGCCAGCAGTGAAGGAGGGACAGGGAGCTCCTACGAGCAGTACTTC. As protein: CASSEGGTGSSYEQYF.

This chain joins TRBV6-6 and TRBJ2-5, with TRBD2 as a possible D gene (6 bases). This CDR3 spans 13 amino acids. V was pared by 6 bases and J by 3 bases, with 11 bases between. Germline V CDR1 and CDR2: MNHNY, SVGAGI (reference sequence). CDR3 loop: CASRKGGEETQYF. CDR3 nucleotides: TGTGCCAGCAGGAAAGGAGGGGAAGAGACCCAGTACTTC.

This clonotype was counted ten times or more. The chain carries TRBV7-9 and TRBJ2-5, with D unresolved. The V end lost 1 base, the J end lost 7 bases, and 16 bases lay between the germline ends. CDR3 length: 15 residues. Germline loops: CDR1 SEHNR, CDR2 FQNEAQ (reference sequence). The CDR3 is CASSLDSREGGTQYF. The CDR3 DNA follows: TGTGCCAGCAGCTTAGACTCTCGTGAAGGCGGGACCCAGTACTTC.

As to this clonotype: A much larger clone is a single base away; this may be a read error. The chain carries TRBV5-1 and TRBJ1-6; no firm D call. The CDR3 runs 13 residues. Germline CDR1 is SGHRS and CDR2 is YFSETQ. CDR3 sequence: CASSSGQPSPLHF. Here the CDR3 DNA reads TGTGCCAGCAGCTCGGGTCAACCATCACCCCTCCACTTT.

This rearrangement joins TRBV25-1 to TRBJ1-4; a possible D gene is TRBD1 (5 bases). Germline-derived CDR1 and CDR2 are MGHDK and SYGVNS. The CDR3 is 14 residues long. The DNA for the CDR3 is TGTGCTAGCGTCCGGGGCCCGACTAATGAAAAACTGTTTTTT. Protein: CASVRGPTNEKLFF.

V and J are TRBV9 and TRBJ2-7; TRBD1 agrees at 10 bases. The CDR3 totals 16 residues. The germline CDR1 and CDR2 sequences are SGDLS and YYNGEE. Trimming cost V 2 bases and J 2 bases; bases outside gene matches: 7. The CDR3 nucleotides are TGTGCCAGCAGCGTTACCGGGACAGGGGATCCCTACGAGCAGTACTTC. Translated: CASSVTGTGDPYEQYF.

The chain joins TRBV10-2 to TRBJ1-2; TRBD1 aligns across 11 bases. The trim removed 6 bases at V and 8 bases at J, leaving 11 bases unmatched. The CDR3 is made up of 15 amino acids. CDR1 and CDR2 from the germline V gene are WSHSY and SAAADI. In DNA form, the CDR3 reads TGCGCCAGCAGCCCCACGGGGACAGGGGGTCGAGGCTACACCTTC. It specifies CASSPTGTGGRGYTF.

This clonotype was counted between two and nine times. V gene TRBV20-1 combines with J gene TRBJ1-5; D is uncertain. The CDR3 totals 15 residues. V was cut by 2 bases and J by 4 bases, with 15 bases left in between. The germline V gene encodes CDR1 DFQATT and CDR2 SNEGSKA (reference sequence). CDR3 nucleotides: TGCAGTGCTAGATCCCCCGGGCAGCCAAATCAGCCCCAGCATTTT. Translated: CSARSPGQPNQPQHF.

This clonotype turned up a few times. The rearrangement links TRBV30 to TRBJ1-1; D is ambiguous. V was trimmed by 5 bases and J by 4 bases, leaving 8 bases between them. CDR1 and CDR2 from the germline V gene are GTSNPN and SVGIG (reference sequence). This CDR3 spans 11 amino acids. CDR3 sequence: CAWSVGTEAFF. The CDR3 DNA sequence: TGTGCCTGGTCCGTTGGCACTGAAGCTTTCTTT.

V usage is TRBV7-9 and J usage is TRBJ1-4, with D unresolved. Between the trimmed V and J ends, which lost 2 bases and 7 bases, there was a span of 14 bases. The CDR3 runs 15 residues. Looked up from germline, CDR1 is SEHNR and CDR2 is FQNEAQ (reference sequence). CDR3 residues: CASSLWGGSGEKLFF. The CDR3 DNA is TGTGCCAGCAGCTTATGGGGAGGGAGCGGTGAAAAACTGTTTTTT. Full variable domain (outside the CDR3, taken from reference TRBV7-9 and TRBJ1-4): DTGVSQNPRHKITKRGQNVTFRCDPISEHNRLYWYRQTLGQGPEFLTYFQNEAQLEKSRLLSDRFSAERPKGSFSTLEIQRTEQGDSAMYLCASSLWGGSGEKLFFGSGTQLSVL.

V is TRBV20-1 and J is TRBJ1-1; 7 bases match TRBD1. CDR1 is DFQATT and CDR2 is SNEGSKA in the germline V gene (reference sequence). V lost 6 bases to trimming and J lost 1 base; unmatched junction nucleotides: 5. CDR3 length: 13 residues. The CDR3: CSARGTENTEAFF. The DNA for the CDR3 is TGCAGTGCCCGCGGGACAGAGAACACTGAAGCTTTCTTT.

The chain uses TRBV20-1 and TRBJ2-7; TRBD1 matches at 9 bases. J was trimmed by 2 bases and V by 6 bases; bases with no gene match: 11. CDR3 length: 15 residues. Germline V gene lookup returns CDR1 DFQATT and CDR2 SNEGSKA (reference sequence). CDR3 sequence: CSADRGTGITYEQYF. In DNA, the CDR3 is TGCAGTGCCGACCGCGGGACAGGGATAACCTACGAGCAGTACTTC.